The sequence of this T cell receptor (beta chain) was determined in a study of blood T cell repertoires in COVID-19. Overall study: The samples span acute and convalescent COVID-19 from the United States, Italy and Spain. The analysed material was cDNA or gDNA that came from T cells, B-cell-depleted T cells, or PBMCs.

This CDR3 has 12 residues. Trimming took off 5 bases at V and 5 bases at J, with 8 bases between the two ends. This clone was found once. In the authors' methods: Researchers report that nucleated cell counts were estimated from reference gene primer amplification. Sequenced by immunoSEQ multiplex PCR; TCRdb stores in-frame clones only, minus some. The DNA was the basis for D and trimming; V, J and clone size are from that table. Of roughly 100,000 clones listed, 75% to 90% were seen once; the top ten hold about 12%. The chain combines TRBV12-3 or TRBV12-4 with TRBJ2-3; no clear D gene. Sequencing used peripheral blood. The origin of this receptor is a human donor in a cohort sampled during active COVID-19. CDR3 in amino acids: CASSQTGDTQYF. The CDR3 DNA sequence: TGTGCCAGCAGTCAAACTGGAGATACGCAGTATTTT.